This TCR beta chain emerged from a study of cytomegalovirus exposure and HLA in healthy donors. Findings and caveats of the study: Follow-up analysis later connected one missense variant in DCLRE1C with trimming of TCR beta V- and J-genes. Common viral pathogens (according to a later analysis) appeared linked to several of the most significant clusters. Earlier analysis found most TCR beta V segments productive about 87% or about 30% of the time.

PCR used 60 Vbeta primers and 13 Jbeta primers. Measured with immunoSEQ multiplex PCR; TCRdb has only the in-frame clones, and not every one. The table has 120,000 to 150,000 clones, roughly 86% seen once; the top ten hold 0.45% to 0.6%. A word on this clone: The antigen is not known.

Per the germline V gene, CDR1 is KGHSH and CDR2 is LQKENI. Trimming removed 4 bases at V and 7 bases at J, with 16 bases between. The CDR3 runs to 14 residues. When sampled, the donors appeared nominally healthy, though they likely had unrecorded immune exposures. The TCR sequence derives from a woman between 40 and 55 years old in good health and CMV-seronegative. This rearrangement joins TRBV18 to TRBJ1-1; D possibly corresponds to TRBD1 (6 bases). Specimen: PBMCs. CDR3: CASSRPGQSFEAFF. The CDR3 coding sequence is TGTGCCAGCTCACGACCCGGACAGTCCTTTGAAGCTTTCTTT.